Listed below are T cell receptor beta chains from one sample, sequenced in a study of blood T cells in healthy people across ages. TCRdb re-called the 5' RACE reads through MiXCR, storing one row per CDR3 protein. The sample includes some 1,800,000 distinct CDR3 sequences, about 39% of them seen just once. Sequencing used blood. The receptor source for this set is a human donor in good health. Each CDR3 is given with its conserved first and last residue. The order of the fields is clone size, J gene, V gene, D gene, CDR3 protein, CDR3 DNA. D genes are given only for firm matches. Only some rows state a clone size, as once, few, many or a class for expanded clones.

abundance: .; j_gene: TRBJ1-3; v_gene: TRBV20-1; d_gene: TRBD1; CDR3aa: CSARDPGQGRLAGNTIYF; CDR3nt: TGCAGTGCTAGAGACCCGGGACAGGGGAGGTTGGCTGGAAACACCATATATTTT
abundance: .; j_gene: TRBJ1-4; v_gene: TRBV5-5; d_gene: TRBD1; CDR3aa: CASTSSGGNEKLFF; CDR3nt: TGTGCCAGCACCTCCTCAGGGGGTAATGAAAAACTGTTTTTT
abundance: .; j_gene: TRBJ2-7; v_gene: TRBV20-1; d_gene: TRBD1; CDR3aa: CSAPSWTGWYEQYF; CDR3nt: TGCAGTGCTCCTTCGTGGACAGGGTGGTACGAGCAGTACTTC
abundance: .; j_gene: TRBJ2-3; v_gene: TRBV4-3; d_gene: TRBD2; CDR3aa: CATRNSGASTDTQYF; CDR3nt: TGCGCCACCCGGAATAGCGGGGCCTCGACAGATACGCAGTATTTT
abundance: .; j_gene: TRBJ2-1; v_gene: TRBV7-2; d_gene: .; CDR3aa: CASSLTWGPRNEQFF; CDR3nt: TGTGCCAGCAGCTTAACGTGGGGTCCCCGCAATGAGCAGTTCTTC
abundance: .; j_gene: TRBJ2-3; v_gene: TRBV7-9; d_gene: .; CDR3aa: CASSRDDNTQYF; CDR3nt: TGTGCCAGCAGCAGGGACGATAATACGCAGTATTTT
abundance: few; j_gene: TRBJ1-5; v_gene: TRBV3-1; d_gene: .; CDR3aa: CASSQRPGQPQHF; CDR3nt: TGTGCCAGCAGCCAAAGACCTGGTCAGCCCCAGCATTTT
abundance: few; j_gene: TRBJ2-3; v_gene: TRBV7-9; d_gene: TRBD1; CDR3aa: CASSLSPGQRTDTQYF; CDR3nt: TGTGCCAGCAGCCTCTCACCGGGACAGCGCACAGATACGCAGTATTTT
abundance: few; j_gene: TRBJ1-1; v_gene: TRBV5-1; d_gene: TRBD1; CDR3aa: CASSTGQYTEAFF; CDR3nt: TGCGCCAGCAGCACGGGACAGTACACTGAAGCTTTCTTT
abundance: few; j_gene: TRBJ1-4; v_gene: TRBV7-2; d_gene: TRBD1; CDR3aa: CASSFSGTGGISNEKLFF; CDR3nt: TGTGCCAGCAGCTTCTCCGGGACAGGGGGAATTAGTAATGAAAAACTGTTTTTT
abundance: .; j_gene: TRBJ2-3; v_gene: TRBV4-2; d_gene: .; CDR3aa: CASSLYKSGTDTQYF; CDR3nt: TGTGCCAGCAGCCTCTACAAGTCCGGGACAGATACGCAGTATTTT
abundance: .; j_gene: TRBJ2-1; v_gene: TRBV4-3; d_gene: .; CDR3aa: CASSQDPAGTYNEQFF; CDR3nt: TGCGCCAGCAGCCAAGATCCTGCGGGGACCTACAATGAGCAGTTCTTC
abundance: .; j_gene: TRBJ2-3; v_gene: TRBV20-1; d_gene: .; CDR3aa: CSARTPGGRSTDTQYF; CDR3nt: TGCAGTGCTAGAACCCCCGGCGGGCGTAGCACAGATACGCAGTATTTT
abundance: .; j_gene: TRBJ2-1; v_gene: TRBV7-9; d_gene: .; CDR3aa: CAGSYVSSYNGQFF; CDR3nt: TGTGCCGGAAGTTACGTGAGCTCCTACAATGGGCAGTTCTTC
abundance: .; j_gene: TRBJ1-2; v_gene: TRBV4-2; d_gene: .; CDR3aa: CASSQSPLSTGYYGYTF; CDR3nt: TGTGCCAGCAGCCAAAGCCCCTTAAGTACCGGCTACTATGGCTACACCTTC
abundance: .; j_gene: TRBJ1-4; v_gene: TRBV15; d_gene: .; CDR3aa: CATSRDRDEKLFF; CDR3nt: TGTGCCACCAGCAGAGACAGGGATGAAAAACTGTTTTTT
abundance: .; j_gene: TRBJ2-7; v_gene: TRBV4-1; d_gene: .; CDR3aa: CASSQDTGFGEQYF; CDR3nt: TGCGCCAGCAGCCAAGATACCGGGTTTGGCGAGCAGTACTTC
abundance: few; j_gene: TRBJ1-1; v_gene: TRBV4-3; d_gene: .; CDR3aa: CASSQELSIDEAFF; CDR3nt: TGCGCCAGCAGCCAAGAATTATCCATAGATGAAGCTTTCTTT
abundance: .; j_gene: TRBJ1-2; v_gene: TRBV7-6; d_gene: .; CDR3aa: CASSSLGTNNYGYTF; CDR3nt: TGTGCCAGCAGCTCCCTAGGTACCAATAACTATGGCTACACCTTC
abundance: .; j_gene: TRBJ2-7; v_gene: TRBV27; d_gene: .; CDR3aa: CARRATYEQYF; CDR3nt: TGTGCTCGCCGGGCGACCTACGAGCAGTACTTC
abundance: .; j_gene: TRBJ1-1; v_gene: TRBV6-2/TRBV6-3; d_gene: .; CDR3aa: CASSDGQTNTEAFF; CDR3nt: TGTGCCAGCAGTGACGGACAGACGAACACTGAAGCTTTCTTT
abundance: .; j_gene: TRBJ1-5; v_gene: TRBV5-1; d_gene: TRBD1; CDR3aa: CASSPGTGGIQPQHF; CDR3nt: TGTGCCAGCAGCCCCGGGACAGGGGGAATTCAGCCCCAGCATTTT
abundance: .; j_gene: TRBJ2-5; v_gene: TRBV29-1; d_gene: .; CDR3aa: CSVEASWQETQYF; CDR3nt: TGCAGCGTTGAGGCGTCCTGGCAAGAGACCCAGTACTTC
abundance: .; j_gene: TRBJ2-3; v_gene: TRBV7-3; d_gene: .; CDR3aa: CASSENRPLNSQYF; CDR3nt: TGTGCCAGCAGCGAAAACCGACCTTTGAACTCGCAGTATTTT
abundance: few; j_gene: TRBJ2-7; v_gene: TRBV2; d_gene: TRBD1; CDR3aa: CASKGQPYEQYF; CDR3nt: TGTGCCAGCAAGGGACAGCCCTACGAGCAGTACTTC
abundance: .; j_gene: TRBJ2-1; v_gene: TRBV24-1; d_gene: TRBD1; CDR3aa: CATSGGTGINEQFF; CDR3nt: TGTGCCACCAGTGGTGGGACAGGTATCAATGAGCAGTTCTTC
abundance: .; j_gene: TRBJ1-1; v_gene: TRBV6-5; d_gene: .; CDR3aa: CASSLRGVQDTEAFF; CDR3nt: TGTGCCAGCAGTCTGCGCGGGGTTCAGGACACTGAAGCTTTCTTT
abundance: .; j_gene: TRBJ2-7; v_gene: TRBV7-9; d_gene: TRBD1; CDR3aa: CASSHGQDEQYF; CDR3nt: TGTGCCAGCAGCCACGGACAGGACGAGCAGTACTTC
abundance: .; j_gene: TRBJ2-1; v_gene: TRBV6-1; d_gene: TRBD1; CDR3aa: CASIAVDRAKGEQFF; CDR3nt: TGTGCCAGCATCGCGGTGGACAGGGCTAAGGGTGAGCAGTTCTTC
abundance: few; j_gene: TRBJ1-2; v_gene: TRBV28; d_gene: .; CDR3aa: CASSLSVLDRNYGYTF; CDR3nt: TGTGCCAGCAGTTTATCAGTTTTGGACAGAAACTATGGCTACACCTTC
abundance: many; j_gene: TRBJ2-5; v_gene: TRBV7-2; d_gene: TRBD2; CDR3aa: CASSPRWGGQETQYF; CDR3nt: TGTGCCAGCAGCCCCAGATGGGGGGGGCAAGAGACCCAGTACTTC
abundance: .; j_gene: TRBJ2-7; v_gene: TRBV13; d_gene: TRBD2; CDR3aa: CASSISGSYEQYF; CDR3nt: TGTGCCAGCAGCATTAGCGGGTCCTACGAGCAGTACTTC
abundance: few; j_gene: TRBJ1-2; v_gene: TRBV14; d_gene: .; CDR3aa: CASSLPGDVYGYTF; CDR3nt: TGTGCCAGCAGCCTCCCGGGAGATGTCTATGGCTACACCTTC
abundance: .; j_gene: TRBJ2-7; v_gene: TRBV28; d_gene: TRBD1; CDR3aa: CASSGTDATYEQYF; CDR3nt: TGTGCCAGCAGTGGGACAGATGCTACCTACGAGCAGTACTTC
abundance: .; j_gene: TRBJ1-1; v_gene: TRBV29-1; d_gene: .; CDR3aa: CSATGEGGKNTEAFF; CDR3nt: TGCAGCGCAACTGGGGAGGGCGGAAAGAACACTGAAGCTTTCTTT
abundance: .; j_gene: TRBJ2-5; v_gene: TRBV7-3; d_gene: .; CDR3aa: CASSPQSGETQYF; CDR3nt: TGTGCCAGCAGCCCCCAATCCGGGGAGACCCAGTACTTC
abundance: few; j_gene: TRBJ2-7; v_gene: TRBV6-2/TRBV6-3; d_gene: TRBD1; CDR3aa: CASSSSQGTSYEQYF; CDR3nt: TGTGCCAGCAGTTCCTCACAGGGGACCTCCTACGAGCAGTACTTC
abundance: .; j_gene: TRBJ2-2; v_gene: TRBV2; d_gene: .; CDR3aa: CAYTGTYWNGELFF; CDR3nt: TGTGCCTATACCGGGACTTATTGGAACGGGGAGCTGTTTTTT
abundance: .; j_gene: TRBJ2-3; v_gene: TRBV5-7; d_gene: TRBD1; CDR3aa: CASSQLTGGWSTDTQYF; CDR3nt: TGTGCCAGCAGCCAACTTACAGGGGGCTGGAGCACAGATACGCAGTATTTT
abundance: few; j_gene: TRBJ2-1; v_gene: TRBV6-5; d_gene: .; CDR3aa: CASSYGLTERPFF; CDR3nt: TGTGCCAGCAGTTACGGGTTGACAGAAAGGCCGTTCTTC
abundance: few; j_gene: TRBJ1-1; v_gene: TRBV4-1; d_gene: .; CDR3aa: CASSQGTGTVNTEAFF; CDR3nt: TGCGCCAGCAGCCAAGGGACGGGGACCGTGAACACTGAAGCTTTCTTT
abundance: few; j_gene: TRBJ1-2; v_gene: TRBV12-3/TRBV12-4; d_gene: .; CDR3aa: CASSWGTSGYTF; CDR3nt: TGTGCCAGCAGCTGGGGGACATCTGGCTACACCTTC
abundance: .; j_gene: TRBJ2-3; v_gene: TRBV7-3; d_gene: TRBD1; CDR3aa: CASSPRTGLADTQYF; CDR3nt: TGTGCCAGCAGCCCGAGGACAGGTTTGGCAGATACGCAGTATTTT
abundance: .; j_gene: TRBJ2-5; v_gene: TRBV5-1; d_gene: .; CDR3aa: CASSFSLGQETQYF; CDR3nt: TGCGCCAGCAGCTTCTCACTAGGCCAAGAGACCCAGTACTTC
abundance: .; j_gene: TRBJ1-5; v_gene: TRBV28; d_gene: .; CDR3aa: CASSLSGVSNQPQHF; CDR3nt: TGTGCCAGCAGTTTGTCCGGGGTCAGCAATCAGCCCCAGCATTTT
abundance: few; j_gene: TRBJ2-5; v_gene: TRBV14; d_gene: .; CDR3aa: CASSPWGTRETQYF; CDR3nt: TGTGCCAGCAGCCCGTGGGGCACCCGGGAGACCCAGTACTTC
abundance: .; j_gene: TRBJ2-1; v_gene: TRBV5-1; d_gene: TRBD2; CDR3aa: CASNSGTSGLYNEQFF; CDR3nt: TGCGCCAGTAATTCCGGGACTAGCGGCCTTTACAATGAGCAGTTCTTC
abundance: .; j_gene: TRBJ2-7; v_gene: TRBV11-2; d_gene: .; CDR3aa: CASSLRIKSPGTGDYEQYF; CDR3nt: TGTGCCAGCAGCCTAAGGATCAAATCGCCCGGGACGGGCGACTACGAGCAGTACTTC
abundance: few; j_gene: TRBJ2-3; v_gene: TRBV4-1; d_gene: .; CDR3aa: CASSQVTGLTDTQYF; CDR3nt: TGCGCCAGCAGCCAAGTCACGGGTCTCACAGATACGCAGTATTTT
abundance: .; j_gene: TRBJ1-4; v_gene: TRBV4-2; d_gene: .; CDR3aa: CASSQVQADANEKLFF; CDR3nt: TGTGCCAGCAGCCAAGTCCAGGCCGACGCTAATGAAAAACTGTTTTTT
abundance: .; j_gene: TRBJ2-5; v_gene: TRBV5-1; d_gene: .; CDR3aa: CASSLVFGGELPQETQYF; CDR3nt: TGCGCCAGCAGCTTGGTCTTCGGGGGTGAGCTACCCCAAGAGACCCAGTACTTC